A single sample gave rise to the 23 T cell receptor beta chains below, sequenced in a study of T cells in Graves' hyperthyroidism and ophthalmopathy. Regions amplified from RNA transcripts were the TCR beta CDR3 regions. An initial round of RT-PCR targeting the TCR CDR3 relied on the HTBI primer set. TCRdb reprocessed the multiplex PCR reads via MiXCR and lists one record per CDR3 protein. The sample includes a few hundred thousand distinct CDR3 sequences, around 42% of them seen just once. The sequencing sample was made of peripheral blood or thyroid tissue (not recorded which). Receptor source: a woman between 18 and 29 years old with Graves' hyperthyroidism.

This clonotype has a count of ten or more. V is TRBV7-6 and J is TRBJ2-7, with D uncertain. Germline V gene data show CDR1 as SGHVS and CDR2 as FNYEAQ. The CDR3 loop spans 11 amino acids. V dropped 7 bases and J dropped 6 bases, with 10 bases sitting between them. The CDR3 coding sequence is TGTGCCAGCAAGACGGGCAGCGAGCAGTACTTC. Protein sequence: CASKTGSEQYF. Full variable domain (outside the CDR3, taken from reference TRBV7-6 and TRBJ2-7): GAGVSQSPRYKVTKRGQDVALRCDPISGHVSLYWYRQALGQGPEFLTYFNYEAQQDKSGLPNDRFSAERPEGSISTLTIQRTEQRDSAMYRCASKTGSEQYFGPGTRLTVT.

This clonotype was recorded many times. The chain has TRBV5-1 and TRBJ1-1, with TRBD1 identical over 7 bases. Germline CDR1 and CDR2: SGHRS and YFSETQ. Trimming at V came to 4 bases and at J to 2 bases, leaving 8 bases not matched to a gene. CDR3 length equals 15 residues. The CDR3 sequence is CASSRGQHINTEAFF. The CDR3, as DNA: TGCGCCAGCAGCCGGGGACAGCACATAAACACTGAAGCTTTCTTT.

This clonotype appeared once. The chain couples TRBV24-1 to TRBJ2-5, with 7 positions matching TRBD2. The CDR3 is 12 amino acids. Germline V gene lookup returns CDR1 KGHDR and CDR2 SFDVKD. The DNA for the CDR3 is TGTGCTAGCGGAACTAGCGTGGAGACCCAGTACTTC. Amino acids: CASGTSVETQYF.

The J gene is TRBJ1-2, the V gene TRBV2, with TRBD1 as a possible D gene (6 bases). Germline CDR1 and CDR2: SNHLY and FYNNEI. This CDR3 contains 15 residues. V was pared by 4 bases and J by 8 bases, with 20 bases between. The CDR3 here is CASSGIGLGGLGYTF. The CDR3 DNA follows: TGTGCCAGCAGTGGGATAGGGCTCGGGGGGCTCGGCTACACCTTC.

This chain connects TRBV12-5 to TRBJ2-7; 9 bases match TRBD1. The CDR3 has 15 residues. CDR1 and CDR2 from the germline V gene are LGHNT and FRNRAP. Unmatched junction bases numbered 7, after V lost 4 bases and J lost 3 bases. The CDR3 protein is CASGSGTGRFYEQYF. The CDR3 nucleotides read TGTGCTAGTGGTTCTGGGACAGGGAGGTTCTACGAGCAGTACTTC.

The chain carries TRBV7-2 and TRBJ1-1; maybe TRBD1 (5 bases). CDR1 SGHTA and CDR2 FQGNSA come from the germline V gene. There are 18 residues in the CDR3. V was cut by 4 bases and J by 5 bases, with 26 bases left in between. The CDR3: CASSSWFQWGKNGTEAFF. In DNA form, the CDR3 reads TGTGCCAGCAGCTCCTGGTTCCAATGGGGGAAAAATGGAACTGAAGCTTTCTTT.

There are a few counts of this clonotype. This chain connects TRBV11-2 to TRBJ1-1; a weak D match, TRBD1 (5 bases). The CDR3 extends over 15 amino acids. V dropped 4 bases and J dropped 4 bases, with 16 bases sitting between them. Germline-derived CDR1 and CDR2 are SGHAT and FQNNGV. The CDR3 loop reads CASSWTRDSATEAFF. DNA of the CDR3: TGTGCCAGCAGCTGGACCCGGGACTCGGCCACTGAAGCTTTCTTT.

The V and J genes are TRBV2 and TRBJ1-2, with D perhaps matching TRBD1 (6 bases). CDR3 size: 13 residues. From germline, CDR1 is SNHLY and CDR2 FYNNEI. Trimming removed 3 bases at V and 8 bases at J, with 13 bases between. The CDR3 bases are TGTGCCAGCAGTGATACTGGAGGGGGAGGCTACACCTTC. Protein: CASSDTGGGGYTF.

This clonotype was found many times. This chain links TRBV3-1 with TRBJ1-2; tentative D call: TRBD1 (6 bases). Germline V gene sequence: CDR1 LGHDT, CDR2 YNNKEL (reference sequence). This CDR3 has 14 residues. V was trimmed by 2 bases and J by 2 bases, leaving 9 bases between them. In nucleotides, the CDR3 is TGTGCCAGCAGCCAAAGGACAGTCAACTATGGCTACACCTTC. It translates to CASSQRTVNYGYTF. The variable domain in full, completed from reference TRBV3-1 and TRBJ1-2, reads DTAVSQTPKYLVTQMGNDKSIKCEQNLGHDTMYWYKQDSKKFLKIMFSYNNKELIINETVPNRFSPKSPDKAHLNLHINSLELGDSAVYFCASSQRTVNYGYTFGSGTRLTVV.

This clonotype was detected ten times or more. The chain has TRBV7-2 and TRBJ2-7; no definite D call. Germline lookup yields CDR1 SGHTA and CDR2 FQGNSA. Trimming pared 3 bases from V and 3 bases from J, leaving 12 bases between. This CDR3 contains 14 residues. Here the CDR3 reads CASSFRSILYEQYF. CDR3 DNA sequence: TGTGCCAGCAGCTTTCGCTCTATACTCTACGAGCAGTACTTC.

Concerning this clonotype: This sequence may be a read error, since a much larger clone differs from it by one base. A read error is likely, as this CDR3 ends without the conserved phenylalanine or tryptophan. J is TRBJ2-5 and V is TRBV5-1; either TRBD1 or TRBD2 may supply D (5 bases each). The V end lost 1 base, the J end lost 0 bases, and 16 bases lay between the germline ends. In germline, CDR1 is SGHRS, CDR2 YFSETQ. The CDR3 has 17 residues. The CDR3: CASSLSLSGTNQETQYS. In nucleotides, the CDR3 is TGCGCCAGCAGCTTGAGCTTGAGTGGGACGAACCAAGAGACCCAGTACTCC.

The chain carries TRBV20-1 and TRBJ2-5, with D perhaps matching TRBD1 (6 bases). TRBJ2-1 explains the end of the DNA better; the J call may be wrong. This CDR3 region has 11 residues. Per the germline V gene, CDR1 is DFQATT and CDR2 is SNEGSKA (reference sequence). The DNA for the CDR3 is TGCAGTGCAAGGGTGGAGGACAGGCAGTTCTTC. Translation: CSARVEDRQFF.

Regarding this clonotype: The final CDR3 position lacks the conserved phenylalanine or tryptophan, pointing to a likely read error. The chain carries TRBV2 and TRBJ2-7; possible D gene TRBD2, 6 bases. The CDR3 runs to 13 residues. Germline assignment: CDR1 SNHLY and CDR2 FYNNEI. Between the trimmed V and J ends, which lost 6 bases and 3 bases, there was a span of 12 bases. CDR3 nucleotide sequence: TGTGCCAGCAGCTCCGGGGGAAACTACGAGCAGTACTCC. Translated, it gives CASSSGGNYEQYS.

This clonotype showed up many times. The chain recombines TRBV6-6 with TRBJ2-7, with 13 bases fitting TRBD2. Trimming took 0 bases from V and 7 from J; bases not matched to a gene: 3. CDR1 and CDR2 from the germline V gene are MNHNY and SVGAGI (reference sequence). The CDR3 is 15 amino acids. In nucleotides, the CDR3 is TGTGCCAGCAGTTACTCGAAGGGACTAGCGGGGGAGCAGTACTTC. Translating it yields CASSYSKGLAGEQYF.

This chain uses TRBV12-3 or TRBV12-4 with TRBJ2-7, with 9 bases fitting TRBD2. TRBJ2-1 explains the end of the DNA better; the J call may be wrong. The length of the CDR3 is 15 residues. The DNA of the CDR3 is TGTGCCAGCAGCCCATCGGTAGCGGGAGAAAATGAGCAGTTCTTC. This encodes CASSPSVAGENEQFF.

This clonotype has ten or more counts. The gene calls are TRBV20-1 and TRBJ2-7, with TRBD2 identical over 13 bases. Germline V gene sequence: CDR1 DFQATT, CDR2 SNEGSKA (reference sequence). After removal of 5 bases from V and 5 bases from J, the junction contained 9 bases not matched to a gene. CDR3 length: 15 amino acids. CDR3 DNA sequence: TGCAGTGCTTTTACTAGCGGGAGGGCCATCCACGAGCAGTACTTC. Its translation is CSAFTSGRAIHEQYF.

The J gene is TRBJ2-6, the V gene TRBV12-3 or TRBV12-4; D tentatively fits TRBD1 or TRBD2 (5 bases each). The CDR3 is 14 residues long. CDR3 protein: CASGRNSGANVLTF. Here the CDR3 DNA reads TGTGCGTCGGGACGGAACTCTGGGGCCAACGTCCTGACTTTC.

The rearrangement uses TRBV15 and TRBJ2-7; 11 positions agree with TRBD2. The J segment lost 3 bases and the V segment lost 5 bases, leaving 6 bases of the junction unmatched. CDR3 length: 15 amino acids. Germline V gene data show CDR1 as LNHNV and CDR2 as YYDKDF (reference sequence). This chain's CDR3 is CATSDLAGGHYEQYF. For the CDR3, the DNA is TGTGCCACCAGCGATCTAGCGGGAGGTCACTACGAGCAGTACTTC.

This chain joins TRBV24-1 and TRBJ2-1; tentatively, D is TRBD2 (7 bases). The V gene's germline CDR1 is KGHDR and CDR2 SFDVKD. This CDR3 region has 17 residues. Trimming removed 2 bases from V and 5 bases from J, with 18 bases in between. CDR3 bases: TGTGCCACCAGTGATTCAGGGGAGGGACGGTTAAACAATGAGCAGTTCTTC. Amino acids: CATSDSGEGRLNNEQFF.

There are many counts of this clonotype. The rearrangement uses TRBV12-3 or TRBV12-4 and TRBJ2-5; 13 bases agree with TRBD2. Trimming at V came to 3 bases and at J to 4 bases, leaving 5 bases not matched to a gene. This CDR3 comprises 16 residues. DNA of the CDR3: TGTGCCAGCAGTTTGTGGACTAGCGGGAGTTCAGAGACCCAGTACTTC. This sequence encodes CASSLWTSGSSETQYF.

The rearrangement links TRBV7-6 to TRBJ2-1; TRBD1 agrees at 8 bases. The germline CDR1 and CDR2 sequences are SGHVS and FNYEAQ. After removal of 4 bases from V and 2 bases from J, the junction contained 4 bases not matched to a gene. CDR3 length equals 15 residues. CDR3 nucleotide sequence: TGTGCCAGCAGCTCACAGGGGGTAGCCTACAATGAGCAGTTCTTC. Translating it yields CASSSQGVAYNEQFF.

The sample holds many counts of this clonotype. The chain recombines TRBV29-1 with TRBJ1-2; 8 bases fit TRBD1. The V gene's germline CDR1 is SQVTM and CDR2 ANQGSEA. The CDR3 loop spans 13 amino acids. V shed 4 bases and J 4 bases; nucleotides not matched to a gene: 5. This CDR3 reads CSVVRQGFYGYTF. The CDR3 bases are TGCAGCGTTGTAAGACAGGGGTTCTATGGCTACACCTTC.

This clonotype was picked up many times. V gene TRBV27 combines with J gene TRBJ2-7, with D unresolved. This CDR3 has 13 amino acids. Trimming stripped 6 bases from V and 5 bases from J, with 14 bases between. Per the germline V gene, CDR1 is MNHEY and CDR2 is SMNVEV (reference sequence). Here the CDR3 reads CASSDTFEDEQYF. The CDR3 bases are TGTGCCAGCAGCGACACCTTCGAGGACGAGCAGTACTTC.